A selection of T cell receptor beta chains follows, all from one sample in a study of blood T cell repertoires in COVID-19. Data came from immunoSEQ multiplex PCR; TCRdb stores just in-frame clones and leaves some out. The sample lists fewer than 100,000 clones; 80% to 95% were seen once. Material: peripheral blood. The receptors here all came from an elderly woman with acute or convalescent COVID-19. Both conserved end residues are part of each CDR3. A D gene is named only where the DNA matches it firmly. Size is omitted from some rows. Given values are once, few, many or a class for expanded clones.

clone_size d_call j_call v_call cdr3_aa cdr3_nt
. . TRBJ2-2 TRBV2 CASRGQVGSAGELFF TGTGCCAGCCGCGGACAAGTTGGCAGTGCCGGGGAGCTGTTTTTT
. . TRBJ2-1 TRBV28 CASSPTGTQSYNEQFF TGTGCCAGCAGTCCCACCGGGACACAGTCCTACAATGAGCAGTTCTTC
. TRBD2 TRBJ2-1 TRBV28 CASRRTSGRTGEQFF TGTGCCAGCAGGAGAACTAGCGGGAGAACCGGGGAGCAGTTCTTC
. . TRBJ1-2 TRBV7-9 CASSLGAGVGYTF TGTGCCAGCAGCTTAGGGGCCGGGGTCGGCTACACCTTC
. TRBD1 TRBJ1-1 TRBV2 CASSAAGGGTEAFF TGTGCCAGCAGTGCGGCAGGGGGCGGAACTGAAGCTTTCTTT
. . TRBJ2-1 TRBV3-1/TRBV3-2 CASSPSGGGAYNEQFF TGTGCCAGCAGCCCCTCCGGGGGTGGGGCGTACAATGAGCAGTTCTTC
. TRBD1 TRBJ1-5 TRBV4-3 CASSQSGTGRGQPQHF TGCGCCAGCAGCCAGAGCGGGACAGGGAGAGGACAGCCCCAGCATTTT
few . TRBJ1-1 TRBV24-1 CATSQPGEHPEAFF TGTGCCACCAGTCAGCCGGGGGAGCACCCTGAAGCTTTCTTT
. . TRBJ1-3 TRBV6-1 CASSEISGPSGNTIYF TGTGCCAGCAGTGAAATCTCAGGGCCCTCTGGAAACACCATATATTTT
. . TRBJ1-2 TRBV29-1 CSVVGSSGLGYTF TGCAGCGTTGTCGGATCTTCGGGTCTTGGCTACACCTTC
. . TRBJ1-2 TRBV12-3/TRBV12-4 CASSSLRNRDYTF TGTGCCAGCAGTTCTCTGAGGAACCGCGACTACACCTTC
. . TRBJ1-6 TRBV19 CASSTSGTLSFYSPLHF TGTGCCAGTAGTACCTCCGGGACTTTAAGCTTTTATTCACCCCTCCACTTT
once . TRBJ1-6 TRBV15 CATSREEGAYNSPLHF TGTGCCACCAGCAGAGAGGAGGGAGCCTATAATTCACCCCTCCACTTT